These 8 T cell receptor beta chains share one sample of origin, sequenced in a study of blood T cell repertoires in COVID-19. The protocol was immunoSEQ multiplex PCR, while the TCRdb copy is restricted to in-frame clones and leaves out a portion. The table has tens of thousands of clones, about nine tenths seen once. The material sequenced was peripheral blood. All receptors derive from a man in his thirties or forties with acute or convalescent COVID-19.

CDR3 sequence (DNA): TGTGCCGGTTCCGGGACAGTCGGCAGTCAGCCCCAGCATTTT. Its protein product is CAGSGTVGSQPQHF. The chain carries TRBV19 and TRBJ1-5, with 7 bases identical to TRBD1. CDR3 length equals 14 residues. Germline V gene data show CDR1 as LNHDA and CDR2 as SQIVND (reference sequence). V lost 11 bases to trimming and J lost 6 bases; unmatched junction nucleotides: 13.

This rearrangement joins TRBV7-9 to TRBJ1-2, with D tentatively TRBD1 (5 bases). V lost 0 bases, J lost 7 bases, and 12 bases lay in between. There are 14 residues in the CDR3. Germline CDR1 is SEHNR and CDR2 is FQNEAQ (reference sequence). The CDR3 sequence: CASSLAGGIGGYTF. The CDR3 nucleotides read TGTGCCAGCAGCTTAGCCGGGGGAATCGGTGGCTACACCTTC. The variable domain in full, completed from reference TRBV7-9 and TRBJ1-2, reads DTGVSQNPRHKITKRGQNVTFRCDPISEHNRLYWYRQTLGQGPEFLTYFQNEAQLEKSRLLSDRFSAERPKGSFSTLEIQRTEQGDSAMYLCASSLAGGIGGYTFGSGTRLTVV.

The CDR3 here is CASSQGQAGHEQFF. CDR3 nucleotide sequence: TGTGCCAGCAGCCAGGGGCAGGCAGGACATGAGCAGTTCTTC. This sequence joins TRBV7-2 and TRBJ2-1; possibly TRBD1 for D (6 bases). Trimming stripped 5 bases from V and 8 bases from J, with 16 bases between. The CDR3 loop spans 14 amino acids. Germline loops: CDR1 SGHTA, CDR2 FQGNSA.

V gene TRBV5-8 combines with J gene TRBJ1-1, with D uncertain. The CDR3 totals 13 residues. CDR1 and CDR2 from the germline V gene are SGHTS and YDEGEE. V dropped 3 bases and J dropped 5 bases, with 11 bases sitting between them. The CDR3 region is CASSWEVRTEAFF. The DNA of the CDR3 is TGTGCCAGCAGCTGGGAGGTTAGGACTGAAGCTTTCTTT. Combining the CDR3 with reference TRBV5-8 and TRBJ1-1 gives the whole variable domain EAGVTQSPTHLIKTRGQQATLRCSPISGHTSVYWYQQALGLGLQFLLWYDEGEERNRGNFPPRFSGRQFPNYSSELNVNALELEDSALYLCASSWEVRTEAFFGQGTRLTVV.

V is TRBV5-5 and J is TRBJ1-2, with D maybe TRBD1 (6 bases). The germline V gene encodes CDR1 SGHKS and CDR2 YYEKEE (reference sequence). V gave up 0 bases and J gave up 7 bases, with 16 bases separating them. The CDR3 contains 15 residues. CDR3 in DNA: TGTGCCAGCAGCTTGGGTCCCTTACAGGGTGTTGGCTACACCTTC. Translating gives CASSLGPLQGVGYTF.

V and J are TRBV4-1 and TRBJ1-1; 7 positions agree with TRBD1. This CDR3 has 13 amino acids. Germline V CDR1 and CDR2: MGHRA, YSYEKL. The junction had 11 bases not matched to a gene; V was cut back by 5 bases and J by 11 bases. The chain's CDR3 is CASSYDRVKRAFF. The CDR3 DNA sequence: TGCGCCAGCAGCTACGACAGGGTAAAGAGGGCTTTCTTT.

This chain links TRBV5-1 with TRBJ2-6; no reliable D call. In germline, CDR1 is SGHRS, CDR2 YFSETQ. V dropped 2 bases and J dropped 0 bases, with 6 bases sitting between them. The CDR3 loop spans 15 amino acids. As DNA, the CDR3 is TGCGCCAGCAGCTTATTAATCTCTGGGGCCAACGTCCTGACTTTC. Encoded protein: CASSLLISGANVLTF.

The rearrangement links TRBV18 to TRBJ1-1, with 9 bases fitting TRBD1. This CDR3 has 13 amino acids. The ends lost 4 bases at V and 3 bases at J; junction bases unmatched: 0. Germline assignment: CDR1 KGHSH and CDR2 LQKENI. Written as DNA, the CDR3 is TGTGCCAGCTCACGGACAGGGGACACTGAAGCTTTCTTT. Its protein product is CASSRTGDTEAFF.